The rows below give T cell receptor beta chains drawn from one sample of a study of blood T cell repertoires in COVID-19. TCRdb keeps only in-frame clones here, not all; method: immunoSEQ multiplex PCR. Here the sample spans more than 300,000 clones, around 89% being singletons. Sequencing was done on a sample of PBMCs or T cells enriched from blood (not recorded which). The receptors were gathered from a woman aged 18-29 years who had recovered from COVID-19. The conserved cysteine and the conserved F or W are not part of the CDR3 here.

V gene	J gene	CDR3 protein
TRBV5-1	TRBJ1-3	ASSLSPAGQGIDTIY
TRBV5-1	TRBJ1-1	ASSLTLPGQQRAGAF
TRBV2	TRBJ1-1	ASSRTGKNTEAF
TRBV12-3/TRBV12-4	TRBJ1-4	ASRLGQGFPMF
TRBV5-1	TRBJ2-3	ASQTGADTQY
TRBV2	TRBJ2-1	ASSLRGARNEQF
TRBV10-1	TRBJ2-2	ASSESGTGANTGELF
TRBV28	TRBJ1-1	ASSSGPNTEAF
TRBV3-1/TRBV3-2	TRBJ1-2	ASSHPPEMQGARYGYT
TRBV4-1	TRBJ1-1	ASSQEGGSEAF
TRBV10-1	TRBJ1-2	ATLMEEVNYGYT
TRBV10-1	TRBJ2-2	ASSKMPSGGNTGELF
TRBV9	TRBJ2-2	ASSGSGGTSGELF
TRBV5-4	TRBJ2-1	ASSLDGSEQF
TRBV7-8	TRBJ1-1	ASSSRFTTGGNAEAF
TRBV7-9	TRBJ2-3	ASSFLAGASTDTQY
TRBV5-1	TRBJ1-2	ASSPSRGAGYGYT
TRBV5-1	TRBJ2-5	ASSERGGIGETQY
TRBV6-5	TRBJ2-1	ASSSFDQGPNEQF
TRBV25-1	TRBJ2-5	ASRPTGLLETQY